The 21 T cell receptor beta chains given below trace back to one sample, sequenced in a study of T cell responses to AZD1222 COVID-19 vaccine. Generated by immunoSEQ multiplex PCR, the TCRdb table keeps only in-frame clones and is missing some. Of approximately 150,000 clones in the sample, nearly 95% were seen once. Source: peripheral blood, taken on day 0 of AZD1222 vaccination. The origin of the receptors is an adult in good health.

The rearrangement uses TRBV12-3 or TRBV12-4 and TRBJ1-1, with D unclear. The CDR3 is 13 amino acids. Deletions cut 2 bases from V and 6 bases from J, with 10 bases between. The CDR3 here is CASSLLPSSEAFF. The CDR3 coding sequence is TGTGCCAGCAGTTTACTCCCCTCTTCTGAAGCTTTCTTT.

This chain connects TRBV27 to TRBJ2-7; the D gene could be TRBD1 or TRBD2 (5 bases each). V was pared by 4 bases and J by 6 bases, with 16 bases between. This CDR3 has 14 residues. CDR1 and CDR2 (germline): MNHEY, SMNVEV (reference sequence). CDR3 region: CASSSGTSILEQYF. The DNA of the CDR3 is TGTGCCAGCAGTTCAGGGACGTCCATCCTCGAGCAGTACTTC.

Only one count was recorded for this clone. This rearrangement joins TRBV4-3 to TRBJ1-1, with D perhaps matching TRBD1 (6 bases). Trimming pared 3 bases from V and 1 base from J, leaving 9 bases between. Germline-derived CDR1 and CDR2 are LGHNA and YSLEER. The CDR3 consists of 14 residues. The CDR3 is CASSHLTGNTEAFF. CDR3 bases: TGCGCCAGCAGCCATCTGACAGGGAACACTGAAGCTTTCTTT.

The chain combines TRBV2 with TRBJ1-6; no clear D. Trimming took off 6 bases at V and 8 bases at J, with 11 bases between the two ends. Germline-derived CDR1 and CDR2 are SNHLY and FYNNEI. CDR3 length: 13 residues. In DNA form, the CDR3 reads TGTGCCAGCAGCTCAGAGGGCCATTCACCCCTCCACTTT. Amino acid sequence: CASSSEGHSPLHF. Full variable domain (remainder filled in from reference TRBV2 and TRBJ1-6): EPEVTQTPSHQVTQMGQEVILRCVPISNHLYFYWYRQILGQKVEFLVSFYNNEISEKSEIFDDQFSVERPDGSNFTLKIRSTKLEDSAMYFCASSSEGHSPLHFGNGTRLTVT.

This clone has just a few counts. V and J are TRBV11-2 and TRBJ2-7; D possibly matches TRBD1 or TRBD2 (5 bases each). The CDR3 is 15 residues long. The germline CDR1 and CDR2 sequences are SGHAT and FQNNGV. V lost 7 bases to trimming and J lost 2 bases, with 18 bases between them. CDR3 loop: CASTLGATWAYEQYF. CDR3 DNA sequence: TGTGCCAGCACCCTCGGGGCAACTTGGGCCTACGAGCAGTACTTC.

The chain couples TRBV5-1 to TRBJ2-5, with D possibly being TRBD1 or TRBD2 (5 bases each). The CDR3 has 14 residues. The ends were cut back, 4 bases at V and 7 bases at J, with 17 bases in the middle. Germline CDR1 and CDR2: SGHRS and YFSETQ. As DNA, the CDR3 is TGCGCCAGCAGCGAGGGAGTCGACACAGGGACCCAGTACTTC. Its translation: CASSEGVDTGTQYF.

This chain links TRBV3-1 (or the pseudogene TRBV3-2) with TRBJ2-3, with 8 nucleotides matching TRBD2. J gave up 4 bases and V 4 bases, and 10 bases lay outside the gene matches. The V gene's germline CDR1 is LGHDT and CDR2 YNNKEL (reference sequence). There are 16 residues in the CDR3. This CDR3 reads CASSPKRRGAADTQYF. The CDR3 nucleotides read TGTGCCAGCAGCCCTAAAAGGCGGGGGGCAGCAGATACGCAGTATTTT.

This rearrangement joins TRBV18 to TRBJ1-5; 10 nucleotides line up with TRBD1. There are 16 residues in the CDR3. The V gene end was trimmed by 4 bases and the J gene end by 0 bases; junction bases not matched to a gene: 3. From germline, CDR1 is KGHSH and CDR2 LQKENI. The CDR3 reads CASSRDRGHSNQPQHF. CDR3 in DNA: TGTGCCAGCTCACGGGACAGGGGTCATAGCAATCAGCCCCAGCATTTT.

The rearrangement uses TRBV21-1 and TRBJ2-7. TRBV21-1 is described as a pseudogene. The CDR3 is 11 residues long. The CDR3 region has the DNA TGTGCCAGCAGCAAAGACTACGAGCAGTACTTC. As protein: CASSKDYEQYF.

This clone was seen just once. The V and J genes are TRBV9 and TRBJ2-7, with TRBD2 matching 11 bases. Germline CDR1 is SGDLS and CDR2 is YYNGEE. The ends lost 3 bases at V and 5 bases at J; junction bases unmatched: 7. The CDR3 runs 15 residues. The CDR3 region is CASSDPTSGDNEQYF. The DNA of the CDR3 is TGTGCCAGCAGCGATCCGACTAGCGGGGACAACGAGCAGTACTTC.

The chain carries TRBV9 and TRBJ1-5; D uncertain. There are 14 residues in the CDR3. Between the trimmed V and J ends, which lost 2 bases and 2 bases, there was a span of 8 bases. CDR1 is SGDLS and CDR2 is YYNGEE in the germline V gene. The CDR3 DNA sequence: TGTGCCAGCAGCGTCCTGATTGGCAATCAGCCCCAGCATTTT. Translated, it gives CASSVLIGNQPQHF.

The V gene is TRBV5-6, the J gene TRBJ2-7, with D perhaps matching TRBD1 or TRBD2 (5 bases each). This CDR3 contains 14 residues. Germline V gene data show CDR1 as SGHDT and CDR2 as YYEEEE. V gave up 4 bases and J gave up 4 bases, with 15 bases separating them. DNA for the CDR3: TGTGCCAGCAGCGAACCGGGACGGTTGTACGAGCAGTACTTC. Translation: CASSEPGRLYEQYF.

V is TRBV19 and J is TRBJ1-5, with a tentative D call TRBD1 (5 bases). Trimming took off 2 bases at V and 8 bases at J, with 10 bases between the two ends. There are 13 residues in the CDR3. The V gene's germline CDR1 is LNHDA and CDR2 SQIVND (reference sequence). The CDR3 DNA sequence: TGTGCCAGTAGTATATGGGCCAGGGAGCCCCAGCATTTT. As protein: CASSIWAREPQHF.

This sequence joins TRBV11-1 and TRBJ1-4, with unresolved D. The germline V gene has CDR1 SGHAT and CDR2 FQDESV (reference sequence). With 10 bases removed from V and 0 bases from J, the gap between germline ends came to 9 bases. The CDR3 runs to 13 residues. The DNA for the CDR3 is TGTGCCATCCCCTATCCAACTAATGAAAAACTGTTTTTT. Amino acids: CAIPYPTNEKLFF.

This clone was found once. This chain connects TRBV7-9 to TRBJ1-2, with D uncertain. Between the trimmed V and J ends, which lost 5 bases and 4 bases, there was a span of 14 bases. Germline V gene lookup returns CDR1 SEHNR and CDR2 FQNEAQ (reference sequence). The length of the CDR3 is 14 residues. CDR3 in DNA: TGTGCCAGCAGCCTCCCGGAAGCCATCTATGGCTACACCTTC. This gives the protein CASSLPEAIYGYTF.

With respect to this clone: The DNA is omitted, as the CDR3 cannot be located on it reliably, and the CDR3 follows TCRdb's listing. V is TRBV4-2 and J is TRBJ1-2; the table names TRBD1, a call not compared with the DNA. Germline CDR1 and CDR2: LGHNA and YNFKEQ. From its first to its last residue, the CDR3 has 12 amino acids. CDR3 residues: CASSPEWGRGTF.

The rearrangement uses TRBV4-1 and TRBJ2-3; D tentatively reads TRBD1 or TRBD2 (5 bases each). The CDR3 totals 16 residues. The ends were cut back, 4 bases at V and 6 bases at J, with 20 bases in the middle. Germline CDR1 reads MGHRA; CDR2 reads YSYEKL. The CDR3 sequence: CASSPGLVRSTDTQYF. The CDR3 bases are TGCGCCAGCAGCCCGGGGCTTGTACGGTCTACGGATACGCAGTATTTT.

The chain links TRBV4-1 to TRBJ1-1; possibly TRBD1 for D (6 bases). Per the germline V gene, CDR1 is MGHRA and CDR2 is YSYEKL. This CDR3 region has 14 residues. Trimming took 1 base from V and 3 from J, leaving 9 bases between them. CDR3 region: CASSQAGGDTEAFF. In DNA form, the CDR3 reads TGCGCCAGCAGCCAAGCGGGGGGCGACACTGAAGCTTTCTTT.

The chain joins TRBV10-2 to TRBJ1-6; D not certain. V dropped 3 bases and J dropped 13 bases, with 10 bases sitting between them. The CDR3 sequence is 12 residues long. The germline V gene encodes CDR1 WSHSY and CDR2 SAAADI. CDR3 DNA: TGCGCCAGCAGTGATCGGAGCATCCCCCTCCACTTT. Amino acids: CASSDRSIPLHF.

The chain uses TRBV10-2 and TRBJ1-3, with no clear D. Germline loops: CDR1 WSHSY, CDR2 SAAADI. The CDR3 has 16 amino acids. The ends were cut back, 7 bases at V and 0 bases at J, with 16 bases in the middle. This CDR3 is CASMGISANSGNTIYF. The CDR3, as DNA: TGCGCCAGCATGGGAATATCAGCAAACTCTGGAAACACCATATATTTT.

This clone was detected once. V gene TRBV3-1 (or the pseudogene TRBV3-2) combines with J gene TRBJ1-2; 11 nucleotides match TRBD1. After removal of 4 bases from V and 9 bases from J, the junction contained 7 bases not matched to a gene. The CDR3 has 14 amino acids. Germline V gene sequence: CDR1 LGHDT, CDR2 YNNKEL (reference sequence). The CDR3 region is CASSRDGQGASYTF. CDR3 coding DNA: TGTGCCAGCAGCCGAGACGGACAGGGGGCAAGCTACACCTTC.